These 22 T cell receptor beta chains were sequenced from one sample in a study of cytotoxic CD8 clonotypes in ibrutinib-treated CLL. The assay was immunoSEQ multiplex PCR, and TCRdb's table has in-frame clones only and misses some. Among 35,000 or so clones listed, over 70% were seen once. Sequencing was performed on PBMCs, taken at disease progression, from a patient treated with ibrutinib. These receptors originate from a human donor with chronic lymphocytic leukemia.

The rearrangement uses TRBV6-1 and TRBJ2-1; D is perhaps TRBD1 (6 bases). The germline V gene has CDR1 MNHNS and CDR2 SASEGT. With 7 bases removed from V and 3 bases from J, the gap between germline ends came to 16 bases. The CDR3 is 15 residues long. The chain's CDR3 is CASTRSGTSYNEQFF. The CDR3 nucleotides read TGTGCCAGCACCCGATCCGGGACAAGCTACAATGAGCAGTTCTTC.

The table lists this clone with a count of one. The chain combines TRBV7-9 with TRBJ1-1, with 7 bases lining up with TRBD1. The CDR3 length is 13 residues. With 5 bases clipped from V and 4 bases from J, the junction kept 4 bases outside the gene matches. In germline, CDR1 is SEHNR, CDR2 FQNEAQ (reference sequence). Here the CDR3 reads CASSTQGSTEAFF. CDR3 DNA sequence: TGTGCCAGCAGCACACAGGGGAGCACTGAAGCTTTCTTT. Filled out from reference TRBV7-9 and TRBJ1-1, the complete variable domain reads DTGVSQNPRHKITKRGQNVTFRCDPISEHNRLYWYRQTLGQGPEFLTYFQNEAQLEKSRLLSDRFSAERPKGSFSTLEIQRTEQGDSAMYLCASSTQGSTEAFFGQGTRLTVV.

This chain uses TRBV19 with TRBJ2-7, with D possibly TRBD2 on 6 matching bases. Trimming pared 6 bases from V and 1 base from J, leaving 22 bases between. Germline assignment: CDR1 LNHDA and CDR2 SQIVND (reference sequence). The CDR3 runs to 17 residues. The CDR3 DNA reads TGTGCCAGTAGCCAAGCGGTACGGAGGGGATTTTCCTACGAGCAGTACTTC. Translation: CASSQAVRRGFSYEQYF.

V gene TRBV6-5 combines with J gene TRBJ2-3; the D is unclear. V lost 5 bases to trimming and J lost 8 bases, with 20 bases between them. This CDR3 spans 15 amino acids. The germline V gene has CDR1 MNHEY and CDR2 SVGAGI. CDR3 loop: CASSHGGQFLGTQYF. CDR3 nucleotides: TGTGCCAGCAGTCACGGTGGGCAGTTTTTGGGTACGCAGTATTTT.

The CDR3 loop is CASSPISGTGTYGYTF. The CDR3 DNA sequence: TGTGCCAGCAGTCCTATTTCCGGGACAGGGACCTATGGCTACACCTTC. The rearrangement links TRBV5-6 to TRBJ1-2, with 9 bases that match TRBD1. V shed 5 bases and J 4 bases; nucleotides not matched to a gene: 12. This CDR3 comprises 16 residues. Germline CDR1 is SGHDT and CDR2 is YYEEEE.

The chain recombines TRBV5-5 with TRBJ1-1; TRBD1 is a possible D gene (6 bases). The CDR3 has 15 residues. Germline-derived CDR1 and CDR2 are SGHKS and YYEKEE (reference sequence). V was clipped by 0 bases and J by 4 bases, with 13 bases between them. CDR3 sequence reads: CASSLEARGGTEAFF. DNA for the CDR3: TGTGCCAGCAGCTTGGAGGCCAGGGGAGGCACTGAAGCTTTCTTT.

This chain uses TRBV6-1 with TRBJ2-7; TRBD1 aligns across 7 bases. Germline V gives CDR1 MNHNS, CDR2 SASEGT. V lost 8 bases, J lost 2 bases, and 12 bases stayed unmatched. The CDR3 sequence is 15 residues long. CDR3 region: CASATIRTGPYEQYF. CDR3 DNA: TGTGCCAGCGCCACCATTCGGACAGGCCCCTACGAGCAGTACTTC.

This chain's CDR3 is CASSIEDRGLGYTF. The CDR3 nucleotides read TGTGCCAGTAGTATAGAGGACAGGGGGCTTGGCTACACCTTC. V usage is TRBV19 and J usage is TRBJ1-2, with 11 bases fitting TRBD1. This CDR3 comprises 14 residues. With V trimmed by 0 bases and J by 7 bases, 1 base remained unmatched. Germline CDR1 is LNHDA and CDR2 is SQIVND (reference sequence).

The V call is TRBV5-6, the J call TRBJ1-2, with 10 nucleotides matching TRBD1. Germline V gene lookup returns CDR1 SGHDT and CDR2 YYEEEE. This CDR3 is built from 15 residues. With V trimmed by 0 bases and J by 5 bases, 4 bases remained unmatched. In nucleotides, the CDR3 is TGTGCCAGCAGCTTGGGGACAGGGGGGCGATATGGCTACACCTTC. The encoded protein is CASSLGTGGRYGYTF.

This clone occurred a few times. The rearrangement links TRBV5-6 to TRBJ2-2, with TRBD1 matching 8 bases. J lost 6 bases, V lost 4 bases, and 11 bases had no gene match. The CDR3 contains 16 residues. Per the germline V gene, CDR1 is SGHDT and CDR2 is YYEEEE. CDR3 protein: CASSPRTGRRAGELFF. The DNA for the CDR3 is TGTGCCAGCAGCCCCCGGACAGGGCGGCGGGCCGGGGAGCTGTTTTTT.

This clone was seen only a few times. This rearrangement joins TRBV15 to TRBJ1-3; 9 nucleotides agree with TRBD1. The CDR3 loop spans 16 amino acids. With 3 bases clipped from V and 4 bases from J, the junction kept 7 bases outside the gene matches. The germline gives CDR1 LNHNV, CDR2 YYDKDF (reference sequence). The CDR3 bases are TGTGCCACCAGCAGGAAAGGACAGGGGACAGGAAACACCATATATTTT. Its translation: CATSRKGQGTGNTIYF. Variable domain in full (rest from reference TRBV15 and TRBJ1-3): DAMVIQNPRYQVTQFGKPVTLSCSQTLNHNVMYWYQQKSSQAPKLLFHYYDKDFNNEADTPDNFQSRRPNTSFCFLDIRSPGLGDTAMYLCATSRKGQGTGNTIYFGEGSWLTVV.

The chain employs TRBV6-8 and TRBJ1-1; the D is unclear. The germline V gene has CDR1 MNHGY and CDR2 SAAAGT. The CDR3 covers 13 residues. The ends were cut back, 5 bases at V and 12 bases at J, with 19 bases in the middle. The CDR3 DNA reads TGTGCCAGCAGTCCTTCCGGACTAGTTGCGTCTTTCTTT. Protein product: CASSPSGLVASFF.

This chain connects TRBV10-1 to TRBJ2-7, with TRBD1 matching over 7 bases. Germline CDR1 and CDR2: WNHNN and SYGVQD (reference sequence). This CDR3 is built from 14 residues. With 6 bases clipped from V and 8 bases from J, the junction kept 13 bases outside the gene matches. CDR3 amino acids: CASSTGTATTKQYF. Written as DNA, the CDR3 is TGCGCCAGCAGCACCGGGACAGCGACTACGAAGCAGTACTTC.

The chain employs TRBV4-1 and TRBJ2-3; tentatively, D is TRBD2 (7 bases). CDR3 length equals 15 residues. V gave up 4 bases and J gave up 3 bases, with 14 bases separating them. Germline V gene sequence: CDR1 MGHRA, CDR2 YSYEKL. The CDR3 nucleotides read TGCGCCAGCAGCCGTGACGGGGGGCGGACAGATACGCAGTATTTT. Its translation: CASSRDGGRTDTQYF.

The table lists this clone with many counts. V and J are TRBV7-8 and TRBJ1-4, with 7 bases fitting TRBD1. The CDR3 loop spans 15 amino acids. Germline values: CDR1 SGHVS, CDR2 FQNEAQ. The junction had 11 bases not matched to a gene; V was cut back by 5 bases and J by 8 bases. The CDR3 is CASSASQGSGEKLFF. CDR3 DNA: TGTGCCAGCAGCGCCTCACAGGGGTCTGGGGAAAAACTGTTTTTT.

This clone has a handful of counts. The chain recombines TRBV2 with TRBJ2-3, with D possibly TRBD2 on 5 matching bases. This CDR3 is built from 14 residues. The germline V gene has CDR1 SNHLY and CDR2 FYNNEI. CDR3 protein: CAALSGSGTDTQYF. CDR3 nucleotide sequence: TGTGCAGCGCTTTCGGGGTCAGGCACAGATACGCAGTATTTT.

The chain recombines TRBV2 with TRBJ2-5; the D is unclear. V lost 7 bases, J lost 2 bases, and 11 bases lay in between. The CDR3 totals 13 residues. Germline CDR1 and CDR2: SNHLY and FYNNEI. The CDR3 loop is CASKQAGQETQYF. CDR3 in DNA: TGTGCCAGCAAGCAAGCAGGACAAGAGACCCAGTACTTC. The full variable domain, completed using reference TRBV2 and TRBJ2-5, is EPEVTQTPSHQVTQMGQEVILRCVPISNHLYFYWYRQILGQKVEFLVSFYNNEISEKSEIFDDQFSVERPDGSNFTLKIRSTKLEDSAMYFCASKQAGQETQYFGPGTRLLVL.

The sample holds one count of this clone. This chain joins TRBV2 and TRBJ2-3, with TRBD1 matching over 8 bases. The CDR3 is 15 residues long. V lost 1 base and J lost 2; bases outside the gene matches: 2. Germline V CDR1 and CDR2: SNHLY, FYNNEI. The CDR3 coding sequence is TGTGCCAGCAGTGAAGGCAGGGGGCTCACAGATACGCAGTATTTT. Translation: CASSEGRGLTDTQYF.

V is TRBV6-4 and J is TRBJ1-1; 9 bases align to TRBD1. Germline values: CDR1 MRHNA, CDR2 SNTAGT. V shed 4 bases, J shed 5 bases, and the junction held 2 bases outside the gene matches. The CDR3 has 13 residues. CDR3 bases: TGTGCCAGCAGTGTCGACAGGGGGACTGAAGCTTTCTTT. Its protein is CASSVDRGTEAFF.

The gene calls are TRBV18 and TRBJ1-5; 7 positions agree with TRBD1. The CDR3 is made up of 14 amino acids. Germline CDR1 reads KGHSH; CDR2 reads LQKENI. After removal of 5 bases from V and 9 bases from J, the junction contained 10 bases not matched to a gene. The CDR3 region is CASSAYRGTSPQHF. The CDR3 DNA follows: TGTGCCAGCTCAGCGTACAGGGGTACGTCGCCCCAGCATTTT.

V usage is TRBV21-1 and J usage is TRBJ2-3. TRBV21-1 is marked as a pseudogene. CDR3 length equals 16 residues. The CDR3 spells CASSSSATVMQDTQYF. As DNA, the CDR3 is TGTGCCAGCAGTTCTAGTGCTACAGTCATGCAAGATACGCAGTATTTT.

This chain uses TRBV7-9 with TRBJ1-2; D ambiguous. Germline-derived CDR1 and CDR2 are SEHNR and FQNEAQ (reference sequence). V lost 1 base and J 5 bases, leaving 5 bases between the germline ends. The CDR3 contains 12 residues. The CDR3 nucleotides read TGTGCCAGCAGCTTAGGGACTTATGGCTACACCTTC. Translated: CASSLGTYGYTF.